This TCR beta chain emerged from a study of cytomegalovirus exposure and HLA in healthy donors (dated by TCRdb to about 2017). The study in broad terms: According to a later analysis, one platform produced both the approximately 110 validation repertoires and the roughly 650 repertoires of the first cohort. To predict cytomegalovirus infection status, the study combined high-throughput TCR immunosequencing, statistical association of individual TCRs with disease status, and machine learning. Along with the roughly 700-subject first cohort, a separate validation cohort of over a hundred different subjects was used. The aim of the study was to test whether cataloging public T cell receptors could identify signatures of past pathogen exposure.

The donors belonged to the validation cohort of over a hundred subjects, which was separate from the approximately 610-subject first cohort. The full study reports these points: The study listed 150 to 200 TCR beta chains as associated with cytomegalovirus. The classifier was reported to diagnose cytomegalovirus status with high specificity and sensitivity in both the original and validation cohorts. A later analysis lacked HLA typing for the validation cohort, so it scored co-occurrence in that cohort across all 110 or so repertoires. While some public TCRs were present in many individuals, most TCR sequences turned up only very rarely across donors. Three of the identified cytomegalovirus-associated TCR beta chains were confirmed in vitro to be specific for cytomegalovirus antigens. Subsequent analysis determined that TCRs grouped into clusters in the first cohort also showed a tendency toward co-occurrence across the roughly 130 validation repertoires, and approximately 93% of cluster scores exceeded 0. According to the authors, the approach could potentially be generalized to other disease states and immunological phenotypes.

The CDR3 runs 18 residues from the cysteine to the phenylalanine. Here the CDR3 DNA is all that survives: 54 bases in frame from base 1. The V end loses 6 bases and the J end loses 0 bases, and a stretch of 20 bases separates them. Concerning this clone itself: Its binding antigen is unknown. No base quality values were provided; no much bigger clone lies one nucleotide off.

Library method: the immunoSEQ multiplex PCR assay. In the authors' own workflow: A statistical classification framework was developed to diagnose cytomegalovirus status using the catalog of TCR beta chain sequences. TCRdb mirrors the immuneACCESS table, restricted to in-frame sequences. Some clones are absent from its copies; in checked studies, under half trace to an unresolved V gene, and the reason for the others is unknown. The D gene and trimming were derived from the DNA, and the V and J assignments and clone size from that table. This sample is represented by under 300,000 clones; around 91% of them were singletons. The ten largest clones represent 0.37% of the sample.

The chain is assembled from TRBV23-1 and TRBJ1-4, with the D gene not clear enough to name. TRBV23-1 is an ORF, and what it does is uncertain. Sequenced input: PBMCs. This clonotype was sampled from a young woman in good health and CMV-seronegative. The CDR3 loop reads CASRLCPLPGSTNEKLFF. The nucleotide sequence reads as follows: TGCGCCAGCAGGCTCTGTCCATTACCCGGGTCAACTAATGAAAAACTGTTTTTT.